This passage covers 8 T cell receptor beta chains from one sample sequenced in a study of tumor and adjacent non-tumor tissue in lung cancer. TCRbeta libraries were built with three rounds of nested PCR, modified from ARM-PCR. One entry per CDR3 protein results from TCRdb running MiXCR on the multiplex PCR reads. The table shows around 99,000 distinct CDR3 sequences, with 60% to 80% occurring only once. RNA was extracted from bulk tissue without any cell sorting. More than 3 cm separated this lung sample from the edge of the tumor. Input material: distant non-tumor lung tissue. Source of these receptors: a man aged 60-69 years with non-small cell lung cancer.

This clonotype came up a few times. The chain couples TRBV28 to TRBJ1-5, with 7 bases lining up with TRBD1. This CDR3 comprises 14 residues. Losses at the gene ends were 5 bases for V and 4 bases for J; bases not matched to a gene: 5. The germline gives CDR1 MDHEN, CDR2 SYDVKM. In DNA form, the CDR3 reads TGTGCCAGCAGTACCGGGACAGCGAATCAGCCCCAGCATTTT. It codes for CASSTGTANQPQHF.

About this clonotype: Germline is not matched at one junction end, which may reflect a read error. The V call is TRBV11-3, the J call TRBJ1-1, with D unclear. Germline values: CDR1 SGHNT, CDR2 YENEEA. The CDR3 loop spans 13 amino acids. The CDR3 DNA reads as TGTGCTAGCAGGTTAGATACTGAGGTTGAAGCTTTCTTT. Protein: CASRLDTEVEAFF.

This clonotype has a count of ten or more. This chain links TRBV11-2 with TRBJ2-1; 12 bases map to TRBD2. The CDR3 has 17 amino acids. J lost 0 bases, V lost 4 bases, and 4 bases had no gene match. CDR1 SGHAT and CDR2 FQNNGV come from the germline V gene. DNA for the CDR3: TGTGCCAGCAGCTCAGCTAGCGGGAGGGCCTCCTACAATGAGCAGTTCTTC. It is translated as CASSSASGRASYNEQFF. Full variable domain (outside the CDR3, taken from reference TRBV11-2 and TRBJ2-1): EAGVAQSPRYKIIEKRQSVAFWCNPISGHATLYWYQQILGQGPKLLIQFQNNGVVDDSQLPKDRFSAERLKGVDSTLKIQPAKLEDSAVYLCASSSASGRASYNEQFFGPGTRLTVL.

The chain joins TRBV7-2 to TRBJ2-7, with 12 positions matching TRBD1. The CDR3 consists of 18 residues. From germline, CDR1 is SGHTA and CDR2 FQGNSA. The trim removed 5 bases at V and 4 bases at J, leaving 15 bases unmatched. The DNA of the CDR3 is TGTACCAGCAGCCTACGGGACGGGACAGGGGGCTTGGGGTACGAGCAGTACTTC. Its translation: CTSSLRDGTGGLGYEQYF. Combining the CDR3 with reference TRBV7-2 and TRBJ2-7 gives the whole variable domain GAGVSQSPSNKVTEKGKDVELRCDPISGHTALYWYRQSLGQGLEFLIYFQGNSAPDKSGLPSDRFSAERTGGSVSTLTIQRTQQEDSAVYLCTSSLRDGTGGLGYEQYFGPGTRLTVT.

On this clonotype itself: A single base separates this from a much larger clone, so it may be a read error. The CDR3 here is CASSQNLAGRPSNEQFF. The CDR3 DNA sequence: TGTGCCAGCAGCCAAAATTTGGCGGGACGGCCCAGCAATGAGCAGTTCTTC. V is TRBV7-8 and J is TRBJ2-1, with D tentatively TRBD2 (6 bases). Per the germline V gene, CDR1 is SGHVS and CDR2 is FQNEAQ. Trimming took off 5 bases at V and 6 bases at J, with 23 bases between the two ends. This CDR3 spans 17 amino acids.

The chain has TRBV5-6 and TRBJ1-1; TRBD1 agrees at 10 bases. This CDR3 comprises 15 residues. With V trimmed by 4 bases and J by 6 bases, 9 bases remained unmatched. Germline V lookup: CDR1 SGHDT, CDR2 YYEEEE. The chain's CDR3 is CASSPGTGASAEAFF. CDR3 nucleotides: TGTGCCAGCAGCCCCGGGACAGGGGCCTCCGCTGAAGCTTTCTTT.

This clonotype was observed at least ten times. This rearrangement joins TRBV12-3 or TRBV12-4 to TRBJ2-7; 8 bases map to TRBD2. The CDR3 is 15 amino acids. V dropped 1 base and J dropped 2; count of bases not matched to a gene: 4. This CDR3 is CASSLEGGGPYEQYF. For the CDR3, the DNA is TGTGCCAGCAGTTTAGAGGGCGGGGGGCCCTACGAGCAGTACTTC.

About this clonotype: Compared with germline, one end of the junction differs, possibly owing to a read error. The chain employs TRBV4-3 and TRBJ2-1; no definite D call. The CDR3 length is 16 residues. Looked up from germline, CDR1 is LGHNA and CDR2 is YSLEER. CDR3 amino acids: CANSQDGLTAYNEQFF. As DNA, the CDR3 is TGTGCCAACAGCCAAGATGGCCTAACGGCGTACAATGAGCAGTTCTTC.